This TCR beta chain originates from a study of PD-L1 blockade in urothelial cancer (dated by TCRdb to 2015 to 2018). Notes on the research overall: All patients started therapy in the mid-2010s and received atezolizumab 1,200 mg intravenously every 3 weeks. Pretreatment tumor samples, along with matched peripheral blood serially collected before and after atezolizumab treatment, were subjected to TCR sequencing. Durable clinical benefit was defined as progression-free survival longer than 6 months, and TCR features were also tested against progression-free and overall survival. An ECOG performance status of 0 or 1 was recorded for the patients, and 0 to 3 prior chemotherapy regimens had been received by the patients. In the same patients, whole exome sequencing and RNA sequencing of pretreatment tumors were performed in addition to TCR sequencing. Blood samples gave a median of around 140,000 T cells and approximately 85,000 unique TCRs, with a median clonality of about 0.078. An exploratory multi-omic analysis was conducted of the somatic, immune and clinical correlates of response to PD-L1 blockade with atezolizumab in urothelial cancer. Blood samples were analyzed 3 weeks after the start of treatment (second dose) and 6 weeks after the start of treatment. Around 30 patients had pretreatment blood TCR-seq, approximately 24 had at least one posttreatment blood collection, and approximately 24 had tumor TCR-seq. Roughly nine patients achieved durable clinical benefit and about 19 did not. About 90% of the roughly 30 patients were identified as males with urothelial cancer of bladder origin, and a prior smoking history was reported by 18 of 29 patients.

With respect to this clone: The antigen it recognizes is unknown. The input lacks base qualities; no much larger clone sits a single base away.

A total of under 30 patients with locally advanced or metastatic urothelial carcinoma, treated at Memorial Sloan Kettering on a trial protocol, made up the cohort. Peripheral blood mononuclear cells were collected pretreatment and during treatment, with between 1 and 8 total time points obtained per patient. The Qiagen DNeasy Blood extraction kit was used to purify genomic DNA from total PBMCs and from tumor samples. Collected pretreatment and during treatment, PBMCs were isolated and stored as previously described. From the cysteine up to the phenylalanine, the CDR3 has a length of 15 residues. The entry retains the CDR3 DNA only, 45 bases that are in frame from base 1. Via the germline V gene (reference sequence), CDR1 is LNHDA and CDR2 SQIVND. V is clipped by 3 bases and J by 4 bases, and the sequence between their germline boundaries is 13 bases long. Overall study results and their limits: Improved progression-free and overall survival was associated with having pretreatment peripheral blood TCR clonality below the median. At 3 weeks after the start of treatment, tumor-associated TCR clones in peripheral blood had expanded more in patients with durable benefit (n of about 20, p = 0.022). Small sample size (n ≈ 28) and many exploratory analyses mean the results are intended to be hypothesis-generating.

Each PCR received spiked-in synthetic TCR analog templates so that absolute template abundance could be estimated from read counts. The immunoSEQ assay used bias-controlled V and J gene primers to amplify TCRbeta CDR3 regions from genomic DNA. Sequencing of rearranged TCRbeta segments was performed at approximately 20X coverage. As for how the authors treated the data: Clustering was used to correct sequencing errors, and CDR3s were annotated against IMGT to assign V, D and J genes. Only productive TCRbeta rearrangements were used in downstream analyses, excluding out-of-frame or stop-codon sequences. Clonality was computed as one minus Shannon entropy normalized by the log of the number of unique productive sequences. Clones differing between time points or between blood and tumor were identified using Fisher's exact test with Benjamini-Hochberg correction, with an adjusted p below 0.01 applied as the threshold. TCRdb mirrors the immuneACCESS table, restricted to in-frame sequences. Some clones are absent from its copies; in checked studies, under half trace to an unresolved V gene, and the reason for the others is unknown. The V and J calls and the clone size are those of that table, but D and trimming were determined from the DNA. Within this sample are tens of thousands of clones, with approximately 86% of them counted one time only. The biggest ten clones account for 5% to 6% of the sample.

This specimen consisted of PBMCs, obtained around atezolizumab (anti-PD-L1) treatment. Recombination joined TRBV19 with TRBJ1-5; TRBD1 is a possible D gene, resting on 5 matching bases. This sequence originates from a woman aged 70-85 years with urothelial cancer. The bases read TGTGCCAGTAGTATCATCGGGGGAGGGAATCAGCCCCAGCATTTT. Its protein is CASSIIGGGNQPQHF. Reference TRBV19 and TRBJ1-5 genes cover what lies past the CDR3, so the full variable domain is DGGITQSPKYLFRKEGQNVTLSCEQNLNHDAMYWYRQDPGQGLRLIYYSQIVNDFQKGDIAEGYSVSREKKESFPLTVTSAQKNPTAFYLCASSIIGGGNQPQHFGDGTRLSIL.